This record covers a single T cell receptor (beta chain). The antigen remains unidentified. This record belongs to a study of graft-versus-host responses after intestinal transplantation. CDR3 length equals 16 residues. Trimming cost V 4 bases and J 4 bases, with 21 bases left between them. The germline gives CDR1 SGHRS, CDR2 YFSETQ. Assay: immunoSEQ multiplex PCR; the TCRdb copy retains only in-frame clones and omits some. The table has 70,000 to 95,000 clones, 90% seen once; the top ten hold approximately 0.11%. The source is a human donor who received an intestinal transplant. Source: unstimulated CD4+ T cells sorted from spleen or lymph node cells, taken before intestinal transplant. The chain joins TRBV5-1 to TRBJ2-7; the D gene is possibly TRBD1 (5 bases). The CDR3 loop is CASSPRVGGESYEQYF. The CDR3 DNA reads as TGCGCCAGCAGCCCCAGGGTCGGCGGTGAATCTTACGAGCAGTACTTC.